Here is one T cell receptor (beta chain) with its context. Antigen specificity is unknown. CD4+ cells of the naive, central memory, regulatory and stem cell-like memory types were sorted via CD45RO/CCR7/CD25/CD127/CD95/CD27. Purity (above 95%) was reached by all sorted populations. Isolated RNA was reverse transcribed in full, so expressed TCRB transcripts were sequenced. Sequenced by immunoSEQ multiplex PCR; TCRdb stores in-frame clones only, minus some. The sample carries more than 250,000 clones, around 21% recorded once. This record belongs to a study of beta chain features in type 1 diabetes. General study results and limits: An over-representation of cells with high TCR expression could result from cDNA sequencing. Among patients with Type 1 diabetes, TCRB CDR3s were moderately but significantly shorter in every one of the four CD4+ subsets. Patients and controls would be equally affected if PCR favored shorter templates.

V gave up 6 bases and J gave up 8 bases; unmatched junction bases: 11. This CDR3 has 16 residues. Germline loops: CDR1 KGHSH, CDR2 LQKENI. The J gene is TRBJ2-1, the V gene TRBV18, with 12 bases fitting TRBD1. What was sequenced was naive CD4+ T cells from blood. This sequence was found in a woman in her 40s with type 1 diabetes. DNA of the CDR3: TGTGCCAGCTCCCTAGGGACAGGGGGCATCAGCGATGAGCAGTTCTTC. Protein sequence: CASSLGTGGISDEQFF. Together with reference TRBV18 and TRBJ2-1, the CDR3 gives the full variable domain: NAGVMQNPRHLVRRRGQEARLRCSPMKGHSHVYWYRQLPEEGLKFMVYLQKENIIDESGMPKERFSAEFPKEGPSILRIQQVVRGDSAAYFCASSLGTGGISDEQFFGPGTRLTVL.